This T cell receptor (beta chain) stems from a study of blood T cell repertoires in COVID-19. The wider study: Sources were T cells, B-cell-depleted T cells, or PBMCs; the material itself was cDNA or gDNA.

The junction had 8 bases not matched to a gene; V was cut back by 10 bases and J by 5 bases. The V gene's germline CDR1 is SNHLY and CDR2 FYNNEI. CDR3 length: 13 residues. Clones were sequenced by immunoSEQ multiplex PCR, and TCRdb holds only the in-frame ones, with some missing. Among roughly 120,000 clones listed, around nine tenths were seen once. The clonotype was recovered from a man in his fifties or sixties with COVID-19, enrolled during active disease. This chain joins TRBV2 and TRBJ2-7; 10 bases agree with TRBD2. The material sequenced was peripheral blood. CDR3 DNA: TGTGCCACCAGAACTAGCGGGATCGACGAGCAGTACTTC. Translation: CATRTSGIDEQYF.